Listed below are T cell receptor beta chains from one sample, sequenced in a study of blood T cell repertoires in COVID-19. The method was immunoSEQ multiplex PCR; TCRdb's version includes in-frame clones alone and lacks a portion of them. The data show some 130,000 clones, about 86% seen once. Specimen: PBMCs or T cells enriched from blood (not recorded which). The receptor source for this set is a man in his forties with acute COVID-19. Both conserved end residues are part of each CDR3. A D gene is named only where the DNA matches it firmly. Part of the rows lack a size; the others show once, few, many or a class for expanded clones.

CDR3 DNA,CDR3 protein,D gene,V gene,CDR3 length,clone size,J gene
TGTGCCAGCAGCTTAGGGACAGGGGGCGTTCGGAATCAGCCCCAGCATTTT,CASSLGTGGVRNQPQHF,TRBD1,TRBV5-6,17,once,TRBJ1-5
TGTGCCAGCTCCCCCCCGGGGCTAGCGGGAGGCCATGAGCAGTTCTTC,CASSPPGLAGGHEQFF,TRBD2,TRBV18,16,NA,TRBJ2-1
TGTGCCAGCAGCGTGGGACAGGGGGTACCAAGCCAAGAGACCCAGTACTTC,CASSVGQGVPSQETQYF,TRBD1,TRBV7-9,17,NA,TRBJ2-5
TGTGCCAGCAGTTCTATCGCCCTAGGACTAGCGGGCGCCGAGCAGTACTTC,CASSSIALGLAGAEQYF,TRBD2,TRBV27,17,NA,TRBJ2-7
TGTGCCAGCAGCCTCCTCCCGCCGGGGGGCACAGGGGAGACCCAGTACTTC,CASSLLPPGGTGETQYF,NA,TRBV7-9,17,NA,TRBJ2-5
TGTGCCAGCAGCCAGACAGGTAGTCGTCATGAGCAGTTCTTC,CASSQTGSRHEQFF,NA,TRBV3-1/TRBV3-2,14,NA,TRBJ2-1
TGCAGTGCTAGTTCTAGCGGGGGGCTCACAGATACGCAGTATTTT,CSASSSGGLTDTQYF,TRBD2,TRBV20-1,15,few,TRBJ2-3
TGTGCCAGTAGTATGGTCGGGGGGCAAGAGACCCAGTACTTC,CASSMVGGQETQYF,TRBD2,TRBV19,14,few,TRBJ2-5
TGCGCCACCTCGAGGGCAGGGGACACTGAAGCTTTCTTT,CATSRAGDTEAFF,NA,TRBV10-1,13,few,TRBJ1-1
TGTGCCAGCAGCGTAGACGCTAGCCTTGTTGGTGGAGTAGATACGCAGTATTTT,CASSVDASLVGGVDTQYF,NA,TRBV9,18,NA,TRBJ2-3
TGTGCCAGTAGTATATTGACAGAACCTCATGGCTACACCTTC,CASSILTEPHGYTF,NA,TRBV19,14,NA,TRBJ1-2
TGTGCCAGCAGCCCTACGGGGGGGCCACTTTCACCCCTCCACTTT,CASSPTGGPLSPLHF,NA,TRBV11-2,15,once,TRBJ1-6
TGCGCCAGCAGTAAGGGGGCTAATGAAAAACTGTTTTTT,CASSKGANEKLFF,NA,TRBV10-2,13,NA,TRBJ1-4
TGTGCCAGCAGCCAAGATGGGCTAGCGGGGGTAAAAGGGAATGAGCAGTTCTTC,CASSQDGLAGVKGNEQFF,TRBD2,TRBV3-1/TRBV3-2,18,once,TRBJ2-1
TGTGCCAGCATCCCTACAGACAGCTATCAGCCCCAGCATTTT,CASIPTDSYQPQHF,NA,TRBV6-5,14,NA,TRBJ1-5
TGTGCCAGCAGTTTCGCAGACTATGGCTACACCTTC,CASSFADYGYTF,NA,TRBV12-3/TRBV12-4,12,once,TRBJ1-2
TGTGCCAGCAGCCCAGGGCCAGAATCGTCCGAGCAGTACTTC,CASSPGPESSEQYF,NA,TRBV7-2,14,NA,TRBJ2-7
TGCGCCAGCAGCTTGGGGACGGGAGGGCCGAACACCGGGGAGCTGTTTTTT,CASSLGTGGPNTGELFF,TRBD2,TRBV5-1,17,NA,TRBJ2-2
TGTGCCAGCTCAACGATTCCAGGGTCTGGAGGGAATGAGCAGTTCTTC,CASSTIPGSGGNEQFF,NA,TRBV18,16,once,TRBJ2-1
TGTGCCAGCGCGGGGGCCGGGGAGACCCAGTACTTC,CASAGAGETQYF,NA,TRBV2,12,NA,TRBJ2-5
TGTGCCAGCTCCCAGGGAGGGGACACTGAAGCTTTCTTT,CASSQGGDTEAFF,NA,TRBV18,13,once,TRBJ1-1
TGTGCCACCAGCAGACCTTATAATGAAAAACTGTTTTTT,CATSRPYNEKLFF,NA,TRBV15,13,NA,TRBJ1-4
TGTGCCAGCAGCCAAATTACAGGGGTGGGGACAGATACGCAGTATTTT,CASSQITGVGTDTQYF,TRBD1,TRBV3-1/TRBV3-2,16,NA,TRBJ2-3
TGTGCCAGCAGCCAAGAAGGGGGTTTACCCCTCCACTTT,CASSQEGGLPLHF,NA,TRBV3-1/TRBV3-2,13,few,TRBJ1-6
TGTGCCAGCAGTTCCACGACAGGGGCGGTCGGGGAGCTGTTTTTT,CASSSTTGAVGELFF,TRBD1,TRBV28,15,NA,TRBJ2-2
TGTGCCAGCAGTTCCGGACAGGGATGGTTCTTC,CASSSGQGWFF,TRBD1,TRBV12-3/TRBV12-4,11,NA,TRBJ2-1